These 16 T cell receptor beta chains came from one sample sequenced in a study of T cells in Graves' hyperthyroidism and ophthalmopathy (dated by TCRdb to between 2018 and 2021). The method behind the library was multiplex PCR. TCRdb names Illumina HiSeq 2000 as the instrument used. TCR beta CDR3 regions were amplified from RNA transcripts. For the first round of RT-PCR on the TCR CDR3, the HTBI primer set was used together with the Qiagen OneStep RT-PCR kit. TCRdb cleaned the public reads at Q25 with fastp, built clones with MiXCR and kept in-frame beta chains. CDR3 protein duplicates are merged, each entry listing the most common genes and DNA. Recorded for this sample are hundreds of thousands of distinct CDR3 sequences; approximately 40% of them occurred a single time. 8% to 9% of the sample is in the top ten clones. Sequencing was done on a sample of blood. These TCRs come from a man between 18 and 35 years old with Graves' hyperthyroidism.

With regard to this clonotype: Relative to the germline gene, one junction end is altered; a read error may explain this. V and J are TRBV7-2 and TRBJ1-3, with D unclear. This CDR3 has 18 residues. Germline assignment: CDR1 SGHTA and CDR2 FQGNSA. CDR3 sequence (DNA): TGCGCCAGCAGCCAAGATTCAGTTGGCCTCCCGCAGGGAAACACCATATATTTT. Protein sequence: CASSQDSVGLPQGNTIYF.

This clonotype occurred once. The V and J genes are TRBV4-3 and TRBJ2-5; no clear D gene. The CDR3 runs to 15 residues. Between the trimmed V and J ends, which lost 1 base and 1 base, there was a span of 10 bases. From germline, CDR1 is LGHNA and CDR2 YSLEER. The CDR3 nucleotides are TGCGCCAGCAGCCAAGCCCCGGTCCCCCAAGAGACCCAGTACTTC. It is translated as CASSQAPVPQETQYF.

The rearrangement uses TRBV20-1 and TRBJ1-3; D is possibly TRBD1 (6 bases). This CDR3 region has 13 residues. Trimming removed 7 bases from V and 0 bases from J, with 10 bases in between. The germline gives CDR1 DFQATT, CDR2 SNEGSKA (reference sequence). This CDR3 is CSGRGFSGNTIYF. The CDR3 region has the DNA TGCAGTGGCAGGGGCTTCTCTGGAAACACCATATATTTT.

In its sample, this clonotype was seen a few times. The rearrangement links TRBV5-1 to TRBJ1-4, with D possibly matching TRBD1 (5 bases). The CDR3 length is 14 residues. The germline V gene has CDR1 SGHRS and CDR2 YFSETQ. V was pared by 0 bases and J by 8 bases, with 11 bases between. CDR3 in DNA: TGCGCCAGCAGCTTGGGGGGCGCGGACGAAAAACTGTTTTTT. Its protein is CASSLGGADEKLFF.

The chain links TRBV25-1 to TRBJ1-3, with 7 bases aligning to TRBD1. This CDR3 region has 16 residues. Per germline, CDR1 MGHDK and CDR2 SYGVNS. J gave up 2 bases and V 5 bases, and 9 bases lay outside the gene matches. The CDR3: CASSRSGTAPGNTIYF. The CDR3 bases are TGTGCCAGCAGTCGTTCCGGGACAGCCCCTGGAAACACCATATATTTT.

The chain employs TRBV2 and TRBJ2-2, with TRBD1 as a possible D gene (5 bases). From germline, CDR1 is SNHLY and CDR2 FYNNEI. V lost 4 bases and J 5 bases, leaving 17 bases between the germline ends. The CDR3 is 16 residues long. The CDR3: CASSASDRRGTGELFF. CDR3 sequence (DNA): TGTGCCAGCAGTGCGTCCGACAGAAGGGGAACCGGGGAGCTGTTTTTT. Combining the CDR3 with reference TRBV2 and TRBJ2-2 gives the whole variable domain EPEVTQTPSHQVTQMGQEVILRCVPISNHLYFYWYRQILGQKVEFLVSFYNNEISEKSEIFDDQFSVERPDGSNFTLKIRSTKLEDSAMYFCASSASDRRGTGELFFGEGSRLTVL.

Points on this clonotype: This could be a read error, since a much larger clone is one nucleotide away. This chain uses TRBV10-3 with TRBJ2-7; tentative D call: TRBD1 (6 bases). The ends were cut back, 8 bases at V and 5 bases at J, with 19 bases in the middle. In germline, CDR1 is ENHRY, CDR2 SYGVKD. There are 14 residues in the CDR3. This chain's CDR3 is CAIGSTGMPDEQYF. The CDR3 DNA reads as TGTGCCATCGGGAGTACAGGGATGCCTGACGAGCAGTACTTC.

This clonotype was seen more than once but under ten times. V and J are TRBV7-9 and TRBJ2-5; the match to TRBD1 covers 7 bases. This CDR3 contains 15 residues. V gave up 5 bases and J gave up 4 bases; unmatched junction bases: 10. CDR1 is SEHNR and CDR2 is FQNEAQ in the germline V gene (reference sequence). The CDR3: CASSPSDRARETQYF. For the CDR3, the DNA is TGTGCCAGCAGCCCCAGCGACAGGGCTAGAGAGACCCAGTACTTC.

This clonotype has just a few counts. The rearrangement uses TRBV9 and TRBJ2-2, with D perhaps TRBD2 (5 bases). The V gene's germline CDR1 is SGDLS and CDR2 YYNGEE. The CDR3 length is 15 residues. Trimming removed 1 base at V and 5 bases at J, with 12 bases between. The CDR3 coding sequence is TGTGCCAGCAGCGTAACGCGAGGGCCGACCGGGGAGCTGTTTTTT. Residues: CASSVTRGPTGELFF. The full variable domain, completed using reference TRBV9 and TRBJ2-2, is DSGVTQTPKHLITATGQRVTLRCSPRSGDLSVYWYQQSLDQGLQFLIQYYNGEERAKGNILERFSAQQFPDLHSELNLSSLELGDSALYFCASSVTRGPTGELFFGEGSRLTVL.

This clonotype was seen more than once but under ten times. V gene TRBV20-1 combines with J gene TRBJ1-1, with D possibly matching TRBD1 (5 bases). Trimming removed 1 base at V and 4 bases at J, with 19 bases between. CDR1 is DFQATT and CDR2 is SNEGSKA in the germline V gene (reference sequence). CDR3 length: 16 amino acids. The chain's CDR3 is CSARGYVETGTTEAFF. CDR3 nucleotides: TGCAGTGCTAGAGGGTACGTGGAGACGGGGACCACTGAAGCTTTCTTT.

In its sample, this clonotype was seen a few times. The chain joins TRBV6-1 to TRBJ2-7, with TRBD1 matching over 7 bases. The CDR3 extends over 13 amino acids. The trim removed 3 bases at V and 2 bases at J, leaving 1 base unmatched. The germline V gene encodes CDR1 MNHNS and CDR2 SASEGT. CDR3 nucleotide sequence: TGTGCCAGCAGTGAGGGACAGCCCTACGAGCAGTACTTC. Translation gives CASSEGQPYEQYF.

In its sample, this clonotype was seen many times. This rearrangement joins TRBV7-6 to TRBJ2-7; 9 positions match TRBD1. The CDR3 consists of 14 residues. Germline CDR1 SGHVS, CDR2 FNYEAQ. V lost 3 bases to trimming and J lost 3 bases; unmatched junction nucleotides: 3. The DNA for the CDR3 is TGTGCCAGCAGCTTGTGGACAGGGGACTACGAGCAGTACTTC. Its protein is CASSLWTGDYEQYF.

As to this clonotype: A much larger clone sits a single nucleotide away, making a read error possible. The CDR3, as DNA: TGCAGTGTTATGAAGCCGAACACTGAAGCTTTCTTT. Its translation: CSVMKPNTEAFF. This chain uses TRBV20-1 with TRBJ1-1, with no clear D. The CDR3 consists of 12 residues. Trimming took 7 bases from V and 1 from J, leaving 10 bases between them. Germline assignment: CDR1 DFQATT and CDR2 SNEGSKA (reference sequence).

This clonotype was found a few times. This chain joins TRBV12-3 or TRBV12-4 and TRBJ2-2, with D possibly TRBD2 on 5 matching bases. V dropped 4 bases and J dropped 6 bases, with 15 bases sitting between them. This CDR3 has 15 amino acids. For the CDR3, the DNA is TGTGCCAGCAGTTCCACCCCACCTAGCCCCGGGGAGCTGTTTTTT. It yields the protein CASSSTPPSPGELFF.

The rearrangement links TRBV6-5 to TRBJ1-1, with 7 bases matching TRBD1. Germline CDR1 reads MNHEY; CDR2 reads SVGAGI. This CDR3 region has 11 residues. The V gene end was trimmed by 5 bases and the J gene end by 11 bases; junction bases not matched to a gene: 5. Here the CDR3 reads CASSEQGRAFF. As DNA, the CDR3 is TGTGCCAGCAGTGAACAGGGGAGGGCTTTCTTT.

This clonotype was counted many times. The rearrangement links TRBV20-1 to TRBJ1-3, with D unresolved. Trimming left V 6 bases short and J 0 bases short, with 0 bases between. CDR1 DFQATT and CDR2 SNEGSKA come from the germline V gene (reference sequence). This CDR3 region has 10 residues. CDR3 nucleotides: TGCAGTGCCTCTGGAAACACCATATATTTT. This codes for CSASGNTIYF.